These 3 T cell receptor beta chains were all obtained from the same sample, sequenced in a study of T cells in Graves' hyperthyroidism and ophthalmopathy. RNA transcripts yielded amplified TCR beta CDR3 regions. The primer set for the first-round RT-PCR of the TCR CDR3 was HTBI. TCRdb re-analysed the multiplex PCR reads in MiXCR, keeping a single row per CDR3 protein. The repertoire includes almost 600,000 distinct CDR3 sequences, approximately 44% of them detected once, and more than 7% sits in the top ten. The sequenced sample was peripheral blood or thyroid tissue (not recorded which). All receptors derive from a woman between 18 and 29 years old with Graves' hyperthyroidism.

This clonotype was detected ten times or more. The chain employs TRBV7-2 and TRBJ2-2; 7 bases are shared with TRBD2. J gave up 7 bases and V 8 bases, and 16 bases lay outside the gene matches. This CDR3 comprises 16 residues. Germline CDR1 and CDR2: SGHTA and FQGNSA. The CDR3 here is CASVWGGSGTSGELFF. The CDR3 DNA sequence: TGTGCCAGCGTCTGGGGAGGGAGCGGGACGAGCGGGGAGCTGTTTTTT.

The table lists this clonotype with many counts. The chain employs TRBV5-1 and TRBJ2-5; D is uncertain. The CDR3 consists of 12 residues. From germline, CDR1 is SGHRS and CDR2 YFSETQ. V lost 2 bases and J lost 5, with 7 bases in between. CDR3 protein: CASSLPMETQYF. The CDR3 DNA is TGCGCCAGCAGCTTACCAATGGAGACCCAGTACTTC. The whole variable domain, remainder taken from reference TRBV5-1 and TRBJ2-5, is KAGVTQTPRYLIKTRGQQVTLSCSPISGHRSVSWYQQTPGQGLQFLFEYFSETQRNKGNFPGRFSGRQFSNSRSEMNVSTLELGDSALYLCASSLPMETQYFGPGTRLLVL.

This clonotype has only one observation. The J gene is TRBJ2-5, the V gene TRBV7-9, with D perhaps being TRBD1 or TRBD2 (5 bases each). This CDR3 has 15 amino acids. The germline V gene has CDR1 SEHNR and CDR2 FQNEAQ (reference sequence). V gave up 5 bases and J gave up 4 bases, with 17 bases separating them. CDR3 residues: CASSPLGEQGETQYF. CDR3 bases: TGTGCCAGCAGCCCCCTCGGGGAGCAGGGAGAGACCCAGTACTTC.